The 10 T cell receptor beta chains below come from one sample, sequenced in a study of vaccination and CD4 T cells after COVID-19. Oncomine TCR Beta short-read sequencing was applied to DNA from cultured CD4+ T cells. MiXCR was run by TCRdb on the PCR reads, yielding one entry per CDR3 protein. Among more than 3,500 distinct CDR3 sequences listed, approximately 71% were seen once. Their cognate antigens are unknown. Documented treatment: roughly 10-day PBMC culture with coronavirus spike peptide pools or control peptides (ViraFEST assay). Material: CD4+ T cells from blood, cultured in vitro. The receptors come from a human donor who had recovered from COVID-19.

V is TRBV7-9 and J is TRBJ1-5; maybe TRBD1 (6 bases). This CDR3 contains 16 residues. V was clipped by 6 bases and J by 5 bases, with 20 bases between them. Germline CDR1 SEHNR, CDR2 FQNEAQ (reference sequence). CDR3 loop: CASSPISPTGHQPQHF. For the CDR3, the DNA is TGTGCCAGCAGTCCCATCTCTCCAACAGGGCATCAGCCCCAGCATTTT.

This clonotype was observed once. The chain is built from TRBV7-8 and TRBJ2-3; D gene ambiguous. The CDR3 sequence is 16 residues long. Trimming shortened V by 2 bases and J by 0 bases, and 12 bases separated the two germline ends. Germline V gene data show CDR1 as SGHVS and CDR2 as FQNEAQ. This CDR3 is CASSLFMVSSTDTQYF. CDR3 DNA: TGTGCCAGCAGCTTATTTATGGTCAGTAGCACAGATACGCAGTATTTT.

The chain joins TRBV7-9 to TRBJ1-2; D unclear. The germline V and J ends were trimmed by 1 base and 5 bases, with 5 bases remaining between them. Germline CDR1 SEHNR, CDR2 FQNEAQ (reference sequence). The CDR3 is 12 amino acids. The CDR3, as DNA: TGTGCCAGCAGCTTAGACGGGTATGGCTACACCTTC. Encoded protein: CASSLDGYGYTF.

The CDR3 coding sequence is TGTGCCAGCAGTGAAGAACCGGGGTCGGCTGGCTACACCTTC. Its translation: CASSEEPGSAGYTF. The gene calls are TRBV6-1 and TRBJ1-2; unclear D gene. Trimming left V 1 base short and J 7 bases short, with 13 bases between. Germline assignment: CDR1 MNHNS and CDR2 SASEGT. This CDR3 is built from 14 residues.

The sample holds a few counts of this clonotype. V usage is TRBV6-1 and J usage is TRBJ1-1; D is ambiguous. The germline CDR1 and CDR2 sequences are MNHNS and SASEGT. The V and J ends lost 6 bases and 1 base respectively, with 15 bases between them. This CDR3 contains 15 residues. The CDR3 coding sequence is TGTGCCAGCAGGCTCCCCGGACTCAAGAACACTGAAGCTTTCTTT. Its translation is CASRLPGLKNTEAFF.

V usage is TRBV2 and J usage is TRBJ2-1, with D perhaps matching TRBD2 (7 bases). This CDR3 has 15 residues. The germline V gene encodes CDR1 SNHLY and CDR2 FYNNEI. V was clipped by 11 bases and J by 0 bases, with 17 bases between them. This CDR3 is CASQRGGVSYNEQFF. The CDR3 DNA is TGTGCCTCGCAAAGAGGGGGGGTCTCCTACAATGAGCAGTTCTTC.

The rearrangement joins TRBV7-9 to TRBJ1-3; D is uncertain. Germline loops: CDR1 SEHNR, CDR2 FQNEAQ (reference sequence). The germline V and J ends were trimmed by 5 bases and 3 bases, with 26 bases remaining between them. CDR3 length: 19 amino acids. CDR3 amino acids: CASSPSHLRRRRFGNTIYF. CDR3 in DNA: TGTGCCAGCAGCCCTTCCCACCTTCGACGGCGGCGTTTTGGAAACACCATATATTTT.

The chain couples TRBV11-1 to TRBJ1-1; 8 bases align to TRBD1. The CDR3 spans 13 residues. The germline V gene has CDR1 SGHAT and CDR2 FQDESV (reference sequence). V lost 5 bases to trimming and J lost 11 bases; unmatched junction nucleotides: 10. The CDR3 DNA reads as TGTGCCAGCAGCCCGGGACAGGCCGCTGGGGCTTTCTTT. Translating gives CASSPGQAAGAFF.

A word on this clonotype: The limits of the CDR3 on the DNA are not certain, so only TCRdb's listed CDR3 is given. The V and J genes are TRBV19 and TRBJ2-5; TRBD1, as called in the table, went unchecked against the DNA. The CDR3 is 22 residues long, ends included. Germline CDR1 is LNHDA and CDR2 is SQIVND (reference sequence). CDR3 protein: CASSTTPGANVLTFGAGETQYF.

V is TRBV12-3 or TRBV12-4 and J is TRBJ1-1; the D gene is possibly TRBD1 (6 bases). The CDR3 consists of 16 residues. Trimming removed 5 bases at V and 10 bases at J, with 26 bases between. CDR3 sequence (DNA): TGTGCCAGCAGTAAGACTCTAAACAGGGTTCCCAGGGGAGCTTTCTTT. Protein: CASSKTLNRVPRGAFF.